The clone carrying this T cell receptor beta chain was found once. V lost 3 bases, J lost 5 bases, and 8 bases lay in between. The CDR3 consists of 13 residues. CDR1 is MDHEN and CDR2 is SYDVKM in the germline V gene. These data are taken from a study of blood T cell repertoires in COVID-19. Repertoires were generated with immunoSEQ multiplex PCR, while TCRdb's copy carries only in-frame clones and drops some. The sample has 250,000 to 350,000 clones; about 86% are singletons. The sequencing input was peripheral blood. This clonotype was sampled from a woman in her forties or fifties with acute or convalescent COVID-19. This chain links TRBV28 with TRBJ2-1, with D perhaps TRBD1 (5 bases). The CDR3 region is CASSLTANNEQFF. The CDR3, as DNA: TGTGCCAGCAGTTTGACAGCGAACAATGAGCAGTTCTTC. Full variable domain (rest looked up from reference TRBV28 and TRBJ2-1): DVKVTQSSRYLVKRTGEKVFLECVQDMDHENMFWYRQDPGLGLRLIYFSYDVKMKEKGDIPEGYSVSREKKERFSLILESASTNQTSMYLCASSLTANNEQFFGPGTRLTVL.